This T cell receptor (beta chain) was retrieved from a study of blood T cell repertoires in COVID-19. Study as a whole: Samples taken during acute and convalescent COVID-19 were collected in the United States, Italy and Spain. PBMCs, B-cell-depleted T cells, or T cells were the source of the cDNA or gDNA that made up the material.

Original processing methods: Estimated nucleated cell counts came from reference gene primer amplification. Method: immunoSEQ multiplex PCR; TCRdb's copy keeps in-frame clones and lacks some. That table furnishes V, J and clone size, whereas the DNA furnished D and trimming. The profile shows fewer than 250,000 clones, 84% of them singletons. On this clone: The sample contains more than one DNA sequence encoding this CDR3.

V was clipped by 0 bases and J by 1 base, with 4 bases between them. Germline V gene lookup returns CDR1 SEHNR and CDR2 FQNEAQ (reference sequence). This CDR3 spans 14 amino acids. V usage is TRBV7-9 and J usage is TRBJ2-1; D ambiguous. The sequencing input was peripheral blood. This sequence was found in a woman between 70 and 85 years old with active or convalescent COVID-19. CDR3 loop: CASSLASSYNEQFF. Here the CDR3 DNA reads TGTGCCAGCAGCTTAGCGTCGTCCTACAATGAGCAGTTCTTC.